Here is one T cell receptor beta chain with its context. This entry belongs to a study of T cells after yellow fever vaccination. Germline assignment: CDR1 KGHSH and CDR2 LQKENI. The CDR3 extends over 15 amino acids. V lost 3 bases, J lost 1 base, and 2 bases stayed unmatched. A process of 5'RACE template switching, which added a universal primer site and UMIs, was used to make TCR cDNA. TCRdb reprocessed the 5' RACE reads with MiXCR, giving one entry per CDR3 protein. Counted here are about 300,000 distinct CDR3 sequences, around 9.3% occurring once; the ten biggest clones make up about 3.5%. The sequence derives from a man younger than 30 who received the YFV17D yellow fever vaccine. The source was CD4+ T cells sorted from PBMCs, collected 5 days after the yellow fever booster vaccination. This chain links TRBV18 with TRBJ1-3; 8 bases fit TRBD1. CDR3 amino acids: CASSPQGASGNTIYF. The CDR3 region has the DNA TGTGCCAGCTCACCTCAGGGGGCATCTGGAAACACCATATATTTT.